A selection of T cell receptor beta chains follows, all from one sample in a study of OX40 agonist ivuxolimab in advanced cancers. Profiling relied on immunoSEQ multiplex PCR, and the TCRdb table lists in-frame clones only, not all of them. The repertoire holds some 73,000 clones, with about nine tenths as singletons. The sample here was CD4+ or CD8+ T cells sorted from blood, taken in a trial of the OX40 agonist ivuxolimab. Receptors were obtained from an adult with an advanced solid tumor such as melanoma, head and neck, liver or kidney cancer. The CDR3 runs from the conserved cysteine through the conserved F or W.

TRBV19 CASSTGGYEQYF
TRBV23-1 CASSQSVATLAEDYEQYF
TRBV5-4 CASSLRQGAGYTF
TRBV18 CASSPGIAVEETQYF
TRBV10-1 CASSASGLYGYTF
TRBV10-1 CASSKEAGGDTQYF
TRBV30 CAWTTHIDEKLFF
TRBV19 CASSMAQGNSPLHF
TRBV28 CASSRGASEQYF
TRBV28 CASSLRGQITDTQYF
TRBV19 CASSILPPGQGVVGEQYF
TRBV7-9 CASSFQGMVTDTQYF
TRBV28 CASSRLAGVSNEQFF
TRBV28 CASSFVGELFF
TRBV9 CASSPRTGSHYGYTF
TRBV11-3 CASSFDGDTEAFF
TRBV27 CASSRLGQSASGYEQYF
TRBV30 CAWNADQETQYF
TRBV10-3 CAISVNPNNSPLHF
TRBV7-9 CASSFLRDRGTGNTIYF
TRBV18 CASSPGIVSNQPQHF
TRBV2 CASSEETFYGYTF
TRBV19 CASSIGQGMQYF
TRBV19 CASSQQLAGGEQFF
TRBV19 CASSPGGRRYGYTF
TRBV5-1 CASSGPRENSNQPQHF
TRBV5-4 CASSNVTAANGAFF
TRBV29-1 CSVPPSSGRALYEQFF
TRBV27 CASSSLRGPGKQYF
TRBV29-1 CSAQDFYEQYF
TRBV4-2 CASSQTAWGSYEQYF
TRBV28 CASSRAATGGVETQYF
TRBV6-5 CASSSPLSTYEQYF